One sample yielded the 18 T cell receptor beta chains listed below, sequenced in a study of T cell repertoires in cytomegalovirus infection. In TCRdb, the reads were re-called with MiXCR into one record per CDR3 protein. The sample has around 250,000 distinct CDR3 sequences; 17% are singletons. Sequenced material: CD8+ T cells from PBMCs. The receptors shown here come from a human donor in good health (CMV status not recorded). Some clones in this sample may be carry-over from other donors' samples.

This clonotype was seen more than once but under ten times. The V gene is TRBV5-6, the J gene TRBJ1-2; D gene uncertain. CDR1 is SGHDT and CDR2 is YYEEEE in the germline V gene. Between the trimmed V and J ends, which lost 4 bases and 1 base, there was a span of 11 bases. This CDR3 contains 14 residues. The CDR3 DNA follows: TGTGCCAGCAGCCCAGGAGGACTTAACTATGGCTACACCTTC. This sequence encodes CASSPGGLNYGYTF.

This chain uses TRBV27 with TRBJ1-2; D not resolved. The CDR3 consists of 14 residues. Trimming removed 0 bases from V and 3 bases from J, with 8 bases in between. Germline loops: CDR1 MNHEY, CDR2 SMNVEV (reference sequence). The CDR3 nucleotides are TGTGCCAGCAGTTTATCTGGCAGCGACTATGGCTACACCTTC. It specifies CASSLSGSDYGYTF.

The rearrangement joins TRBV6-2 or TRBV6-3 to TRBJ2-7; no definite D call. CDR1 is MNHEY and CDR2 is SVGEGT in the germline V gene. V was cut by 0 bases and J by 3 bases, with 6 bases left in between. The CDR3 consists of 13 residues. The CDR3 is CASSYSGRYEQYF. The CDR3, as DNA: TGTGCCAGCAGTTACTCCGGACGCTACGAGCAGTACTTC.

This clonotype has just a few counts. The rearrangement joins TRBV9 to TRBJ2-7; possibly TRBD1 for D (6 bases). Germline CDR1 SGDLS, CDR2 YYNGEE. Between the trimmed V and J ends, which lost 3 bases and 4 bases, there was a span of 14 bases. The CDR3 length is 14 residues. CDR3 in DNA: TGTGCCAGCAGCGCCACGCCACAGGGTTACGAGCAGTACTTC. Translating it yields CASSATPQGYEQYF. The whole variable domain, filled in from reference TRBV9 and TRBJ2-7, reads DSGVTQTPKHLITATGQRVTLRCSPRSGDLSVYWYQQSLDQGLQFLIQYYNGEERAKGNILERFSAQQFPDLHSELNLSSLELGDSALYFCASSATPQGYEQYFGPGTRLTVT.

The chain couples TRBV14 to TRBJ1-2; TRBD1 aligns across 7 bases. Germline V gives CDR1 SGHDN, CDR2 FVKESK. This CDR3 is 16 amino acids long. The V and J ends lost 1 base and 4 bases, in that order; junction bases with no gene match: 9. The CDR3 DNA sequence: TGTGCCAGCAGCCAAGTCGCAGGACAGGCGGGCTATGGCTACACCTTC. Protein: CASSQVAGQAGYGYTF.

In the case of this clonotype: One base away lies a much larger clone, so this may be a sequencing read error. V is TRBV19 and J is TRBJ1-1; D is perhaps TRBD1 (5 bases). The V end was cut by 7 bases, the J end by 0 bases, with 12 bases between. The CDR3 is 14 residues long. In germline, CDR1 is LNHDA, CDR2 SQIVND (reference sequence). The CDR3 here is CASIPGHLNTEAFF. Here the CDR3 DNA reads TGTGCCAGTATCCCTGGACATCTGAACACTGAAGCTTTCTTT.

This clonotype came up many times. The rearrangement uses TRBV7-2 and TRBJ2-7; D unresolved. V was cut by 1 base and J by 5 bases, with 6 bases left in between. CDR1 is SGHTA and CDR2 is FQGNSA in the germline V gene. This CDR3 region has 12 residues. CDR3 residues: CASSLVTDEQYF. CDR3 coding DNA: TGTGCCAGCAGCTTAGTTACAGACGAGCAGTACTTC.

The J gene is TRBJ2-7, the V gene TRBV7-6; D may be TRBD2 (5 bases). The V end was cut by 5 bases, the J end by 6 bases, with 14 bases between. Germline assignment: CDR1 SGHVS and CDR2 FNYEAQ. The CDR3 extends over 13 amino acids. The CDR3 region is CASSPLEGLEQYF. CDR3 sequence (DNA): TGTGCCAGCAGCCCACTTGAGGGTCTCGAGCAGTACTTC. Combining the CDR3 with reference TRBV7-6 and TRBJ2-7 gives the whole variable domain GAGVSQSPRYKVTKRGQDVALRCDPISGHVSLYWYRQALGQGPEFLTYFNYEAQQDKSGLPNDRFSAERPEGSISTLTIQRTEQRDSAMYRCASSPLEGLEQYFGPGTRLTVT.

This clonotype was seen only a few times. The J gene is TRBJ1-1, the V gene TRBV11-2, with D uncertain. Germline loops: CDR1 SGHAT, CDR2 FQNNGV. Trimming cost V 4 bases and J 4 bases, with 16 bases left between them. CDR3 length equals 15 residues. This CDR3 is CASSWWRGPGTEAFF. CDR3 DNA: TGTGCCAGCAGCTGGTGGCGGGGTCCTGGCACTGAAGCTTTCTTT.

At least ten counts were recorded for this clonotype. This rearrangement joins TRBV4-1 to TRBJ2-3; D is possibly TRBD2 (8 bases). The CDR3 has 17 amino acids. Germline V gene data show CDR1 as MGHRA and CDR2 as YSYEKL. The V end was cut by 7 bases, the J end by 2 bases, with 22 bases between. CDR3 protein: CASTGRGRETYTDTQYF. The CDR3 DNA is TGCGCCAGCACCGGGAGGGGGCGTGAGACCTACACAGATACGCAGTATTTT.

On this clonotype itself: This may stem from a read error, because a much larger clone lies one nucleotide away. V is TRBV4-2 and J is TRBJ2-1, with TRBD2 matching 10 bases. Germline-derived CDR1 and CDR2 are LGHNA and YNFKEQ. V lost 0 bases to trimming and J lost 12 bases; unmatched junction nucleotides: 14. The CDR3 has 17 residues. The CDR3 sequence is CASSQDWGLAPRDGQFF. In DNA, the CDR3 is TGTGCCAGCAGCCAAGATTGGGGACTAGCGCCCAGGGATGGGCAGTTCTTC.

As to this clonotype: A much larger clone lies a single base off, so this may be a read error. This chain links TRBV10-3 with TRBJ2-7; D is undetermined. Trimming removed 6 bases from V and 5 bases from J, with 20 bases in between. The CDR3 runs to 15 residues. Germline V CDR1 and CDR2: ENHRY, SYGVKD. The CDR3 DNA reads as TGTGCCATCAGCCCCGGACCTAACTCCGCCGACGAGCAGTACTTC. This encodes CAISPGPNSADEQYF.

There are many counts of this clonotype. V usage is TRBV6-5 and J usage is TRBJ2-2; 7 nucleotides agree with TRBD1. The CDR3 length is 16 residues. Germline loops: CDR1 MNHEY, CDR2 SVGAGI. Trimming at V came to 0 bases and at J to 6 bases, leaving 7 bases not matched to a gene. The CDR3 nucleotides are TGTGCCAGCAGTTACTCGATGACAGGGACCGCCGGGGAGCTGTTTTTT. Residues: CASSYSMTGTAGELFF.

The chain carries TRBV7-6 and TRBJ1-1; tentatively, D is TRBD1 (5 bases). Germline V gene sequence: CDR1 SGHVS, CDR2 FNYEAQ. The CDR3 has 15 residues. V dropped 3 bases and J dropped 1 base, with 12 bases sitting between them. The CDR3 here is CASSLPSGANTEAFF. CDR3 sequence (DNA): TGTGCCAGCAGCTTGCCTTCCGGGGCGAACACTGAAGCTTTCTTT.

There are many counts of this clonotype. The V call is TRBV28, the J call TRBJ2-2; 8 positions agree with TRBD1. V shed 5 bases, J shed 2 bases, and the junction held 4 bases outside the gene matches. The CDR3 totals 15 residues. CDR1 is MDHEN, CDR2 SYDVKM, per germline. The CDR3 DNA reads TGTGCCAGCAGTGTGGGACAGGATAACACCGGGGAGCTGTTTTTT. Encoded protein: CASSVGQDNTGELFF.

This clonotype occurred many times. The V and J genes are TRBV2 and TRBJ2-7; D is perhaps TRBD2 (7 bases). The length of the CDR3 is 13 residues. Deletions cut 4 bases from V and 3 bases from J, with 10 bases between. Germline lookup yields CDR1 SNHLY and CDR2 FYNNEI. CDR3 sequence (DNA): TGTGCCAGCAGTGGGGGGGGGCTCTACGAGCAGTACTTC. As protein: CASSGGGLYEQYF.

This rearrangement joins TRBV6-6 to TRBJ2-7, with D hard to call. Trimming pared 6 bases from V and 2 bases from J, leaving 11 bases between. The CDR3 has 13 amino acids. CDR1 MNHNY and CDR2 SVGAGI come from the germline V gene (reference sequence). CDR3 residues: CASSYDSAYEQYF. The CDR3 region has the DNA TGTGCCAGCAGCTACGACTCCGCCTACGAGCAGTACTTC.

This chain joins TRBV5-6 and TRBJ2-7; the match to TRBD2 covers 7 bases. The germline gives CDR1 SGHDT, CDR2 YYEEEE. CDR3 length equals 20 residues. Unmatched junction bases numbered 25, after V lost 4 bases and J lost 3 bases. This chain's CDR3 is CASSQLDPDSGETLVYEQYF. The DNA of the CDR3 is TGTGCCAGCAGCCAACTCGATCCCGACAGCGGGGAAACTCTAGTCTACGAGCAGTACTTC.